This TCR beta chain originates from a study of identical twins. Overall study findings and caveats: Low generation probability was overrepresented in out-of-frame alpha sequences shared by twins.

TCRdb redid the calling of the 5' RACE reads with MiXCR, one entry per CDR3 protein. The sample has roughly 500,000 distinct CDR3 sequences, roughly a fifth seen once. Comments on this clonotype: What it recognizes is unknown.

V lost 5 bases and J 5 bases, leaving 13 bases between the germline ends. Germline CDR1 is MNHEY and CDR2 is SMNVEV (reference sequence). The CDR3 totals 13 residues. These same data were also listed under a study on T cells expressing NK-cell markers. From that second work: The sorts in several experiments were restricted to alpha-beta TCR T cells by an anti-gamma-delta TCR antibody. The contribution of dominant NKG2C+ clonotypes to CD8+ T cells in about six donors was roughly 1.0-7.0%. For a handful of donors, these clonotypes were likewise the leading ones in the CD3+CD56-NKG2C+ fraction.

Material: CD4+ T cells sorted from blood. This TCR was sampled from a woman aged 18-35 years in good health. The J gene is TRBJ2-7, the V gene TRBV27; D call uncertain. The CDR3 DNA sequence: TGTGCCAGCAGTCTCGTCGGCTTCCACGAGCAGTACTTC. Encoded protein: CASSLVGFHEQYF.